Shown below are 10 T cell receptor beta chains from a single sample sequenced in a study of cytomegalovirus exposure and HLA in healthy donors. Profiled with immunoSEQ multiplex PCR; TCRdb holds only in-frame clones, not every one. The data show more than 110,000 clones, 85% to 90% seen once. Material for sequencing was PBMCs. The receptors derive from a man in his late teens or twenties in good health and CMV-seronegative.

This clone showed up just once. This chain joins TRBV6-1 and TRBJ2-3, with a weak D call TRBD2 (6 bases). Germline CDR1 and CDR2: MNHNS and SASEGT. V dropped 6 bases and J dropped 5 bases, with 18 bases sitting between them. This CDR3 is built from 15 residues. The CDR3 nucleotides read TGTGCCAGCAGCCCGACTAGGTCCCTCGGAGATACGCAGTATTTT. It translates to CASSPTRSLGDTQYF.

This chain uses TRBV4-2 with TRBJ2-6, with a weak D call TRBD1 (6 bases). This CDR3 is 18 amino acids long. Trimming stripped 2 bases from V and 2 bases from J, with 16 bases between. Germline CDR1 and CDR2: LGHNA and YNFKEQ. The CDR3 reads CASSQIDRSVAGANVLTF. The CDR3 region has the DNA TGTGCCAGCAGCCAAATAGACAGGTCGGTAGCTGGGGCCAACGTCCTGACTTTC.

This clone appeared a few times. The rearrangement uses TRBV2 and TRBJ1-1; D is unclear. This CDR3 comprises 17 residues. Trimming shortened V by 4 bases and J by 0 bases, and 18 bases separated the two germline ends. The germline CDR1 and CDR2 sequences are SNHLY and FYNNEI. CDR3 amino acids: CASSGLRYSSMNTEAFF. The CDR3 DNA is TGTGCCAGCAGTGGATTAAGATACAGTTCCATGAACACTGAAGCTTTCTTT.

The rearrangement uses TRBV25-1 and TRBJ1-5; D is perhaps TRBD1 (6 bases). Germline V gene sequence: CDR1 MGHDK, CDR2 SYGVNS. There are 15 residues in the CDR3. The V end was cut by 3 bases, the J end by 2 bases, with 11 bases between. The CDR3 region has the DNA TGTGCCAGCAGTGACAGGGGAGAGGGCAATCAGCCCCAGCATTTT. It is translated as CASSDRGEGNQPQHF.

This chain uses TRBV27 with TRBJ2-3, with D maybe TRBD2 (6 bases). Trimming removed 4 bases from V and 0 bases from J, with 11 bases in between. The CDR3 loop spans 15 amino acids. Germline CDR1 MNHEY, CDR2 SMNVEV (reference sequence). The CDR3 loop is CASSYFGSSTDTQYF. Written as DNA, the CDR3 is TGTGCCAGCAGTTACTTCGGGAGTAGCACAGATACGCAGTATTTT.

The chain joins TRBV7-2 to TRBJ1-4, with D perhaps matching TRBD1 (6 bases). Germline CDR1 SGHTA, CDR2 FQGNSA. V shed 5 bases and J shed 3 bases, with 13 bases lying between them. CDR3 length: 15 amino acids. CDR3 region: CASSLGQSPNEKLFF. As DNA, the CDR3 is TGTGCCAGCAGCCTCGGACAGAGTCCTAATGAAAAACTGTTTTTT.

The chain has TRBV28 and TRBJ1-2, with TRBD1 matching over 7 bases. The CDR3 length is 14 residues. Germline CDR1 MDHEN, CDR2 SYDVKM. The junction had 7 bases not matched to a gene; V was cut back by 2 bases and J by 7 bases. CDR3 bases: TGTGCCAGCAGTTTAGGCGACAGGGTGGCTGGCTACACCTTC. Encoded protein: CASSLGDRVAGYTF.

The V and J genes are TRBV6-5 and TRBJ1-4; no definite D call. This CDR3 is 14 amino acids long. CDR1 is MNHEY, CDR2 SVGAGI, per germline. Trimming shortened V by 4 bases and J by 5 bases, and 11 bases separated the two germline ends. The CDR3 here is CASSSTPFNEKLFF. The CDR3 DNA follows: TGTGCCAGCAGTTCAACACCGTTCAATGAAAAACTGTTTTTT.

The CDR3 protein is CASSALFRDTGMSGEQYF. The CDR3 bases are TGTGCCAGCAGCGCTTTGTTCCGGGACACCGGAATGAGCGGCGAGCAGTACTTC. V is TRBV21-1 and J is TRBJ2-7; the table's D call of TRBD1 was not tested on the DNA. TRBV21-1 is a pseudogene segment. CDR3 length: 18 residues.

This chain joins TRBV5-8 and TRBJ1-5; D not resolved. The V and J ends lost 0 bases and 4 bases respectively, with 8 bases between them. Germline V lookup: CDR1 SGHTS, CDR2 YDEGEE. The CDR3 has 14 amino acids. The DNA for the CDR3 is TGTGCCAGCAGCTTGGGGATCAGGAATCAGCCCCAGCATTTT. This sequence encodes CASSLGIRNQPQHF.